Below, 2 T cell receptor beta chains from the same sample are listed, as sequenced in a study of identical twins. From the 5' RACE reads, TCRdb called clonotypes with MiXCR, one entry per CDR3 protein. The table has 220,000 or so distinct CDR3 sequences, approximately 7% seen once. These same data were also listed under a study on yellow fever vaccine responses in identical twins.

The specimen was memory (CD45RO+) T cells sorted from blood. These receptor sequences come from a woman aged 18-29 years in good health.

The chain recombines TRBV4-1 with TRBJ2-7; 11 bases line up with TRBD1. Per the germline V gene, CDR1 is MGHRA and CDR2 is YSYEKL. J gave up 6 bases and V 6 bases, and 7 bases lay outside the gene matches. The CDR3 loop spans 14 amino acids. The CDR3 nucleotides read TGCGCCAGCAGTCTAGGACAGGGGGCGATCGAGCAGTACGTC. Its translation is CASSLGQGAIEQYV.

Comments on this clonotype: A much larger clonotype is one base distant, so this may be a read error. No conserved phenylalanine or tryptophan is present at the end of the CDR3, so a read error is the likely explanation. The chain employs TRBV7-9 and TRBJ2-4; D is undetermined. V was shortened by 3 bases and J by 9 bases, with 12 bases between the two germline ends. This CDR3 comprises 13 residues. CDR1 and CDR2 from the germline V gene are SEHNR and FQNEAQ (reference sequence). The CDR3 DNA follows: TGTGCCAGCAGCTTCTTGGAAGTTGGCATTCAGTACCTC. Translating it yields CASSFLEVGIQYL.